Listed below are T cell receptor beta chains from one sample, sequenced in a study of vaccination effects on CD4 cells after COVID-19. Clones were read by immunoSEQ multiplex PCR, and TCRdb kept only the in-frame ones, dropping some. The sample has 17,000 or so clones, about 74% seen once. Their antigens remain unidentified. The input for sequencing was CD4+ T cells from PBMCs cultured with SARS-CoV-2 spike peptides, taken before COVID-19 vaccination. The receptors stem from a human donor who had a prior SARS-CoV-2 infection. Each CDR3 is given with its conserved first and last residue. A D gene is named only where the DNA matches it firmly. A clone size is listed for some rows: how often the clone was seen (once, few, many), or a class if it is expanded.

J gene: TRBJ2-3
CDR3 length: 16
D gene: TRBD2
clone size: .
V gene: TRBV7-8
CDR3 DNA: TGTGCCAGCAGCTACGGACTAGCGGGAGGCCCAGATACGCAGTATTTT
CDR3 protein: CASSYGLAGGPDTQYF

J gene: TRBJ1-2
CDR3 length: 13
D gene: .
clone size: .
V gene: TRBV28
CDR3 DNA: TGTGCCAGCAGTTTTACAACTAACTATGGCTACACCTTC
CDR3 protein: CASSFTTNYGYTF

J gene: TRBJ1-2
CDR3 length: 15
D gene: .
clone size: .
V gene: TRBV3-1/TRBV3-2
CDR3 DNA: TGTGCCAGCAGCCAAGAGAGGCACAGGGAAAATGGCTACACCTTC
CDR3 protein: CASSQERHRENGYTF

J gene: TRBJ2-3
CDR3 length: 15
D gene: .
clone size: once
V gene: TRBV11-3
CDR3 DNA: TGTGCCAGCAGCTTCACTACCGCGGGGCCAGATACGCAGTATTTT
CDR3 protein: CASSFTTAGPDTQYF

J gene: TRBJ1-2
CDR3 length: 14
D gene: .
clone size: .
V gene: TRBV3-1/TRBV3-2
CDR3 DNA: TGTGCCAGCAGCCAAAAGGGCAGGGGTCTGGGCTACACCTTC
CDR3 protein: CASSQKGRGLGYTF

J gene: TRBJ2-5
CDR3 length: 14
D gene: TRBD2
clone size: once
V gene: TRBV27
CDR3 DNA: TGTGCCAGCAGTTTATCCCCGGGAGGGGAGACCCAGTACTTC
CDR3 protein: CASSLSPGGETQYF

J gene: TRBJ2-7
CDR3 length: 14
D gene: TRBD1
clone size: .
V gene: TRBV25-1
CDR3 DNA: TGTGCCAGCAGTGATTTAGACAGGGCATACGAGCAGTACTTC
CDR3 protein: CASSDLDRAYEQYF

J gene: TRBJ1-1
CDR3 length: 13
D gene: .
clone size: few
V gene: TRBV29-1
CDR3 DNA: TGCAGCGTTGAGGACAGCGCGAACACTGAAGCTTTCTTT
CDR3 protein: CSVEDSANTEAFF

J gene: TRBJ2-5
CDR3 length: 13
D gene: .
clone size: .
V gene: TRBV6-5
CDR3 DNA: TGTGCCAGCAGTTACGGGGCGGGGGAGACCCAGTACTTC
CDR3 protein: CASSYGAGETQYF

J gene: TRBJ2-1
CDR3 length: 16
D gene: TRBD2
clone size: .
V gene: TRBV5-6
CDR3 DNA: TGTGCCAGCAGCTTAAACCCACTAGCGGGGGGCAATGAGCAGTTCTTC
CDR3 protein: CASSLNPLAGGNEQFF

J gene: TRBJ2-7
CDR3 length: 13
D gene: .
clone size: .
V gene: TRBV7-2
CDR3 DNA: TGTGCCAGCAGCTTCAGGGTCAACTACGAGCAGTACTTC
CDR3 protein: CASSFRVNYEQYF

J gene: TRBJ2-5
CDR3 length: 13
D gene: .
clone size: .
V gene: TRBV12-3/TRBV12-4
CDR3 DNA: TGTGCCAGCAGTTGGAACCGCCAAGAGACCCAGTACTTC
CDR3 protein: CASSWNRQETQYF

J gene: TRBJ2-5
CDR3 length: 14
D gene: .
clone size: .
V gene: TRBV5-1
CDR3 DNA: TGCGCCAGCAGCCCCGGGAGCCTTGGGGAGACCCAGTACTTC
CDR3 protein: CASSPGSLGETQYF

J gene: TRBJ1-3
CDR3 length: 17
D gene: .
clone size: few
V gene: TRBV11-2
CDR3 DNA: TGTGCCAGCAGCTTAAGGACATCTCGGAGCTCTGGAAACACCATATATTTT
CDR3 protein: CASSLRTSRSSGNTIYF

J gene: TRBJ1-5
CDR3 length: 16
D gene: .
clone size: .
V gene: TRBV5-8
CDR3 DNA: TGTGCCAGCAGCCCCCGTGCAGGGGTGCTCAGTCAGCCCCAGCATTTT
CDR3 protein: CASSPRAGVLSQPQHF

J gene: TRBJ1-5
CDR3 length: 15
D gene: .
clone size: .
V gene: TRBV4-2
CDR3 DNA: TGTGCCAGCAGCCAAGGGACACGGGAAAATCAGCCCCAGCATTTT
CDR3 protein: CASSQGTRENQPQHF

J gene: TRBJ2-5
CDR3 length: 14
D gene: .
clone size: .
V gene: TRBV7-2
CDR3 DNA: TGTGCCAGCAGCTTCAGTTCCAGGGCGGAGACCCAGTACTTC
CDR3 protein: CASSFSSRAETQYF

J gene: TRBJ2-7
CDR3 length: 15
D gene: .
clone size: .
V gene: TRBV6-2/TRBV6-3
CDR3 DNA: TGTGCCAGCAGTCGAAATTACGGCGGGATCTACGAGCAGTACTTC
CDR3 protein: CASSRNYGGIYEQYF

J gene: TRBJ2-3
CDR3 length: 11
D gene: TRBD2
clone size: once
V gene: TRBV20-1
CDR3 DNA: TGCAGTCAACTAGCGGGAGATACGCAGTATTTT
CDR3 protein: CSQLAGDTQYF

J gene: TRBJ2-2
CDR3 length: 14
D gene: .
clone size: .
V gene: TRBV5-1
CDR3 DNA: TGCGCCAGCAGCTTGGTAGGGAGCACCGGGGAGCTGTTTTTT
CDR3 protein: CASSLVGSTGELFF

J gene: TRBJ1-3
CDR3 length: 15
D gene: .
clone size: .
V gene: TRBV5-1
CDR3 DNA: TGCGCCAACCTTTTTTATACCCGCTCTGGAAACACCATATATTTT
CDR3 protein: CANLFYTRSGNTIYF

J gene: TRBJ2-3
CDR3 length: 15
D gene: .
clone size: once
V gene: TRBV2
CDR3 DNA: TGTGCCATTCTCCCGAGGGAAATAGAGCAAGATACGCAGTATTTT
CDR3 protein: CAILPREIEQDTQYF

J gene: TRBJ2-3
CDR3 length: 13
D gene: .
clone size: .
V gene: TRBV9
CDR3 DNA: TGTGCCAGCAGCGTAGCTCCTACAGATACGCAGTATTTT
CDR3 protein: CASSVAPTDTQYF

J gene: TRBJ2-2
CDR3 length: 13
D gene: .
clone size: .
V gene: TRBV20-1
CDR3 DNA: TGCAGTGCTAGTGGCAGGATGACCGGGGAGCTGTTTTTT
CDR3 protein: CSASGRMTGELFF

J gene: TRBJ2-6
CDR3 length: 15
D gene: .
clone size: .
V gene: TRBV5-1
CDR3 DNA: TGCGCCAGCAGCCCGATGGGGCCGGGGGCCAACGTCCTGACTTTC
CDR3 protein: CASSPMGPGANVLTF

J gene: TRBJ2-1
CDR3 length: 13
D gene: .
clone size: .
V gene: TRBV7-9
CDR3 DNA: TGTGCCAGCAGCCTACTCGCCGTCTCTGAGCAGTTCTTC
CDR3 protein: CASSLLAVSEQFF

J gene: TRBJ2-2
CDR3 length: 16
D gene: TRBD2
clone size: .
V gene: TRBV24-1
CDR3 DNA: TGTGCCACCAGTGACCCCGGACTAGCGGGACCCGGGGAGCTGTTTTTT
CDR3 protein: CATSDPGLAGPGELFF

J gene: TRBJ2-3
CDR3 length: 16
D gene: TRBD1
clone size: .
V gene: TRBV24-1
CDR3 DNA: TGTGCCACCAGTGACATCCGGGACAGGGAGTCAGATACGCAGTATTTT
CDR3 protein: CATSDIRDRESDTQYF

J gene: TRBJ2-1
CDR3 length: 12
D gene: .
clone size: .
V gene: TRBV11-2
CDR3 DNA: TGTGCCAGCAGCCCAGTTCGCAATGAGCAGTTCTTC
CDR3 protein: CASSPVRNEQFF